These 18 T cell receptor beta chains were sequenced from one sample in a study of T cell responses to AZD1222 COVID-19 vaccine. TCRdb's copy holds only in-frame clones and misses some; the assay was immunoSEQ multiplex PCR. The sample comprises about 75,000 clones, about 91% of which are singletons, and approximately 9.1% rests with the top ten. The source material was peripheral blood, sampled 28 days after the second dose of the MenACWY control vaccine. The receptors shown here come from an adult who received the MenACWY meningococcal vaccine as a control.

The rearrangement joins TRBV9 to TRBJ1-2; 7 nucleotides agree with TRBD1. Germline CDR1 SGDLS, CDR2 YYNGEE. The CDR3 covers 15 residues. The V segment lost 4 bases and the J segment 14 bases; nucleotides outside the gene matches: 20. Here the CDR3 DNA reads TGTGCCAGCAGCCCCCTAGGACAAACCCAGGGGGGTGAGACCTTC. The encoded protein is CASSPLGQTQGGETF.

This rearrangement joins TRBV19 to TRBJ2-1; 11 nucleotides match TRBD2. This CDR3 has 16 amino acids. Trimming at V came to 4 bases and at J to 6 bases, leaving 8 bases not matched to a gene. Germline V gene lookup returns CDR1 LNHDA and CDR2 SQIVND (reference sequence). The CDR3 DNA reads TGTGCCAGTAGTACCTTAGCGGGGGGGCGGTCCAATGAGCAGTTCTTC. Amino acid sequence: CASSTLAGGRSNEQFF.

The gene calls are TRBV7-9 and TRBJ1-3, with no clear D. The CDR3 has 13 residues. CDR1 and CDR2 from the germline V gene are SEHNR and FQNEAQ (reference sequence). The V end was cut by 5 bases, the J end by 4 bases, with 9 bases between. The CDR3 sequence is CASSLSLGNTIYF. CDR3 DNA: TGTGCCAGCAGCCTGTCCTTGGGAAACACCATATATTTT.

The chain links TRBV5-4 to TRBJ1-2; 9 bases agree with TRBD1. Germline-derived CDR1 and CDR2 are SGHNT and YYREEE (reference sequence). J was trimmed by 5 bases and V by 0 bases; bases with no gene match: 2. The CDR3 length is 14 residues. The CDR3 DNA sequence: TGTGCCAGCAGCTTGGGGGACAGGGTTTATGGCTACACCTTC. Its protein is CASSLGDRVYGYTF.

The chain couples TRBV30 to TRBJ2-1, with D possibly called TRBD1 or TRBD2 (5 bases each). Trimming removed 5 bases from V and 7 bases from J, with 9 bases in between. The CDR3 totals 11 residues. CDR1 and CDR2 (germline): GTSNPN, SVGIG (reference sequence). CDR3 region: CAWGGVNEQFF. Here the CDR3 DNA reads TGTGCCTGGGGGGGAGTGAATGAGCAGTTCTTC.

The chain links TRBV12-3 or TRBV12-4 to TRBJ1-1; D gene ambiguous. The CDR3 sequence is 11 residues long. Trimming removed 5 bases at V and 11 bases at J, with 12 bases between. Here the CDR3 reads CASSGPGWAFF. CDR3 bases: TGTGCCAGCAGTGGACCGGGGTGGGCTTTCTTT.

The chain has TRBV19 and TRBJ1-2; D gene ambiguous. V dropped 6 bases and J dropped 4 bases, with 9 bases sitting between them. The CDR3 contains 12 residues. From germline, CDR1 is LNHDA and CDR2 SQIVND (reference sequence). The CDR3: CASRAAGYGYTF. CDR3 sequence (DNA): TGTGCCAGTAGGGCAGCGGGCTATGGCTACACCTTC.

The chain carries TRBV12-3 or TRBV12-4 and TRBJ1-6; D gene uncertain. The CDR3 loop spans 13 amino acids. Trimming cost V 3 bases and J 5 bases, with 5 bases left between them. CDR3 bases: TGTGCCAGCAGTTTTGGGGATAATTCACCCCTCCACTTT. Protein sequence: CASSFGDNSPLHF.

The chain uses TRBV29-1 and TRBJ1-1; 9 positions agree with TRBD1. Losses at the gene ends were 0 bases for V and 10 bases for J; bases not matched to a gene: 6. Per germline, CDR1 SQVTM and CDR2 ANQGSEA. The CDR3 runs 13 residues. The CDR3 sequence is CSVEDSYRGRAFF. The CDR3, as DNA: TGCAGCGTTGAAGATTCCTACAGGGGGCGAGCTTTCTTT.

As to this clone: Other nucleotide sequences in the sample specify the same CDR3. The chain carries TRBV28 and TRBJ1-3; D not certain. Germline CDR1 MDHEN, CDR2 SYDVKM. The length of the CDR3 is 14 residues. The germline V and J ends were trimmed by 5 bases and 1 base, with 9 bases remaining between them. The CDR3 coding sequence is TGTGCCAGCAGTCCCCCGGGGTCTGGAAACACCATATATTTT. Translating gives CASSPPGSGNTIYF.

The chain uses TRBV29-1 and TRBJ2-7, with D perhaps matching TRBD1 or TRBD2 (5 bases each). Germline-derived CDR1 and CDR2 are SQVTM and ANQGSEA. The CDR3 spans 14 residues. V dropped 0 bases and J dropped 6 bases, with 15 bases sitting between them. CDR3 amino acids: CSVEETGPFGEQYF. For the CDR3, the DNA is TGCAGCGTTGAAGAGACGGGACCCTTTGGCGAGCAGTACTTC.

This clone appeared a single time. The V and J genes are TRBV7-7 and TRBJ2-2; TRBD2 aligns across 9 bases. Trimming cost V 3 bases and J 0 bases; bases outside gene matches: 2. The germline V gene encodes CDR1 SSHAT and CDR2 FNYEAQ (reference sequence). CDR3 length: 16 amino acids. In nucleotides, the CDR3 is TGTGCCAGCAGCTTTGGCGGGGGGGCGAACACCGGGGAGCTGTTTTTT. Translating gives CASSFGGGANTGELFF.

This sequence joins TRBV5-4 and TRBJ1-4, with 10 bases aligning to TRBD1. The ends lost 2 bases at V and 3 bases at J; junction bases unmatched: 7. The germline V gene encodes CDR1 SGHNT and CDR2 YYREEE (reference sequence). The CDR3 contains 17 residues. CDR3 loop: CASSFDRGPGSNEKLFF. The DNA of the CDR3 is TGTGCCAGCAGCTTCGACAGGGGGCCTGGGTCTAATGAAAAACTGTTTTTT. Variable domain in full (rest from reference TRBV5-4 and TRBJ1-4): ETGVTQSPTHLIKTRGQQVTLRCSSQSGHNTVSWYQQALGQGPQFIFQYYREEENGRGNFPPRFSGLQFPNYSSELNVNALELDDSALYLCASSFDRGPGSNEKLFFGSGTQLSVL.

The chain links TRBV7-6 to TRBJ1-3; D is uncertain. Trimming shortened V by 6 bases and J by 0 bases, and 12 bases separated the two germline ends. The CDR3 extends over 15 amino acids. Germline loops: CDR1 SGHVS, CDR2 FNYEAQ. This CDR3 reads CASSPTGSSGNTIYF. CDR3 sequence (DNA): TGTGCCAGCAGTCCGACTGGTAGCTCTGGAAACACCATATATTTT.

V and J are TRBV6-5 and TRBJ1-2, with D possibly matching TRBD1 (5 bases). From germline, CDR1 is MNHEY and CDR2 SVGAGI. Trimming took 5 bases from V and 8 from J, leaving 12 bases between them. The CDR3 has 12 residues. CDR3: CASSTGRGGYTF. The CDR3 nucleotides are TGTGCCAGCAGTACGGGACGGGGAGGCTACACCTTC.

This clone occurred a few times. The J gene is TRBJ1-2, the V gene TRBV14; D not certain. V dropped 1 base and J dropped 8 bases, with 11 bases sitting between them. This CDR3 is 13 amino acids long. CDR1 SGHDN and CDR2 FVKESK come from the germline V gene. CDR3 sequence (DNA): TGTGCCAGCAGCCAAGTCTCCTCGTCGGGCTACACCTTC. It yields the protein CASSQVSSSGYTF.

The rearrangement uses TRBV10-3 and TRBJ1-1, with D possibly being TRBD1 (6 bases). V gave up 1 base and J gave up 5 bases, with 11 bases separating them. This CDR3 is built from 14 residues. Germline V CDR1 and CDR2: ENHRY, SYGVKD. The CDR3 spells CAISEYREWTEAFF. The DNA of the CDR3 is TGTGCCATCAGTGAGTACAGGGAATGGACTGAAGCTTTCTTT.

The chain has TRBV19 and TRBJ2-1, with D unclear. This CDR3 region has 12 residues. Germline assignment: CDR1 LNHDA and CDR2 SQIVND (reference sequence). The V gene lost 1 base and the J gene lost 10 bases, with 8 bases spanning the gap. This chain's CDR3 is CASSIAVSEQFF. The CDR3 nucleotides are TGTGCCAGTAGTATAGCGGTGTCGGAGCAGTTCTTC.